This T cell receptor (beta chain) was retrieved from a study of blood T cells in healthy people across ages. Study-wide results and limits: Roughly linearly, TCR beta diversity per million T cells fell as age increased. Naive CD4+ cell counts and diversity both ran higher in long-lived than in aged donors. The percentage of naive T cells correlated strongly with TCR beta diversity.

Using a J-beta primer mix together with a sample-barcoded 5' primer, a second PCR was run for roughly 7 to 12 cycles. All samples gave at least 2.5 million CDR3-containing paired-end reads. TCRdb re-called the 5' RACE reads with MiXCR, one entry per CDR3 protein. The data show around 1.5 million distinct CDR3 sequences, approximately 40% seen once. This CDR3 is built from 14 residues. The V end lost 6 bases, the J end lost 1 base, and 12 bases lay between the germline ends. Worth noting for this clonotype: Its target is not known.

The sequenced sample was blood. V and J are TRBV12-3 or TRBV12-4 and TRBJ1-1, with D tentatively TRBD1 (6 bases). This clonotype was sampled from a young woman in good health. The CDR3 is CASRPTGPNTEAFF. CDR3 DNA sequence: TGTGCCAGCAGACCCACAGGGCCGAACACTGAAGCTTTCTTT.